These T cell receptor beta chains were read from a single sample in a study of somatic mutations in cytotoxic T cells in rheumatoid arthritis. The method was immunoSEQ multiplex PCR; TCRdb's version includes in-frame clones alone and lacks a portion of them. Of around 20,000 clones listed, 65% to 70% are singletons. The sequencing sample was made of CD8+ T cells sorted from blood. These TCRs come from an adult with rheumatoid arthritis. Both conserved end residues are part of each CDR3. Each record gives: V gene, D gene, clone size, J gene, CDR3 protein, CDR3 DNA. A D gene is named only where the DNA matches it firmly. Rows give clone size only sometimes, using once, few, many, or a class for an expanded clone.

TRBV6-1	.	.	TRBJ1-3	CASSDRVRSGNTIYF	TGTGCCAGCAGTGACAGGGTGCGTTCTGGAAACACCATATATTTT
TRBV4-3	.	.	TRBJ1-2	CASSQGGERGYTF	TGCGCCAGCAGCCAGGGAGGGGAACGAGGCTACACCTTC
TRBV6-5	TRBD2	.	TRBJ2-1	CASSPFAGGYNEQFF	TGTGCCAGCAGTCCTTTCGCGGGGGGATACAATGAGCAGTTCTTC
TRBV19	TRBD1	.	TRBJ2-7	CASSPGQLYEQYF	TGTGCCAGTAGTCCGGGACAGTTATACGAGCAGTACTTC
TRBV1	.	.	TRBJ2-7	CTSSQDQGTSSYEQYF	TGCACCAGCAGCCAAGATCAGGGGACTAGCTCCTACGAGCAGTACTTC
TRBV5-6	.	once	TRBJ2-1	CASSWGPFKDEQFF	TGTGCCAGCAGCTGGGGGCCCTTTAAGGATGAGCAGTTCTTC
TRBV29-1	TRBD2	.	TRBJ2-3	CSVSGGAADTQYF	TGCAGCGTTTCCGGGGGGGCGGCAGATACGCAGTATTTT
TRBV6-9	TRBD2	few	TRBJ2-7	CASSFPGLAGAYEQYF	TGTGCCAGCAGTTTCCCCGGGCTAGCGGGAGCCTACGAGCAGTACTTC
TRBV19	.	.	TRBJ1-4	CASSAMGEKLFF	TGTGCCAGTAGTGCAATGGGTGAAAAACTGTTTTTT
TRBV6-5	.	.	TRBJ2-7	CASSPGTYEQYF	TGTGCCAGCAGCCCTGGAACCTACGAGCAGTACTTC
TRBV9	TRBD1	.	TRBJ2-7	CASSPPDRVGEQYF	TGTGCCAGCAGCCCCCCGGACAGGGTCGGCGAGCAGTACTTC
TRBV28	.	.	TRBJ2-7	CASSLGRSVFYEQYF	TGTGCCAGCAGTTTGGGTCGGTCAGTTTTCTACGAGCAGTACTTC
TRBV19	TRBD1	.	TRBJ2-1	CASKTGGNEQFF	TGTGCCAGTAAAACAGGGGGCAATGAGCAGTTCTTC
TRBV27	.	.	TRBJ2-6	CASSLSGYGANVLTF	TGTGCCAGCAGTTTATCGGGGTATGGGGCCAACGTCCTGACTTTC
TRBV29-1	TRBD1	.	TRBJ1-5	CSVRRGLRPQHF	TGCAGCGTCCGCAGGGGGCTTCGGCCCCAGCATTTT
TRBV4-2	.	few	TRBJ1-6	CASSQQGRNSPLHF	TGTGCCAGCAGCCAACAGGGTAGAAATTCACCCCTCCACTTT
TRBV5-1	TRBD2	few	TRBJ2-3	CASRTSGGDTQYF	TGCGCCAGCAGGACTAGCGGGGGGGATACGCAGTATTTT
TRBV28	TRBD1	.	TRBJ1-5	CASSRGTGGDQPQHF	TGTGCCAGCAGTCGCGGGACAGGGGGCGATCAGCCCCAGCATTTT
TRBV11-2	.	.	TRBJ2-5	CASSLLGNEETQYF	TGTGCCAGCAGCTTGCTTGGGAATGAGGAGACCCAGTACTTC
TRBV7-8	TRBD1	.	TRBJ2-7	CASSPRDRAYEQYF	TGTGCCAGCAGCCCCCGGGACAGGGCCTACGAGCAGTACTTC
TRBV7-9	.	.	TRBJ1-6	CASSLAMGDNSPLHF	TGTGCCAGCAGCTTAGCGATGGGGGACAATTCACCCCTCCACTTT
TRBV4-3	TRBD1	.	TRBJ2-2	CASSQVLAQGANTGELFF	TGCGCCAGCAGCCAAGTGTTAGCACAGGGGGCGAACACCGGGGAGCTGTTTTTT
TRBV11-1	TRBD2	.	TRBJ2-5	CASSFGGGETQYF	TGTGCCAGCAGCTTCGGGGGAGGGGAGACCCAGTACTTC
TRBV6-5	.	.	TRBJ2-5	CASSYSPGRQETQYF	TGTGCCAGCAGTTACTCGCCGGGCCGGCAAGAGACCCAGTACTTC
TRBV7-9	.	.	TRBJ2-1	CASSLLGGGDEQFF	TGTGCCAGCAGCCTGCTCGGGGGCGGCGATGAGCAGTTCTTC
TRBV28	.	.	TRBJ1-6	CASTSWGYNSPLHF	TGTGCCAGCACCTCTTGGGGTTATAATTCACCCCTCCACTTT
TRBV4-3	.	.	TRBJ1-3	CASSRQSSGSAGNTIYF	TGCGCCAGCAGCCGCCAATCGTCCGGGTCTGCTGGAAACACCATATATTTT
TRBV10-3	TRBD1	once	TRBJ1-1	CASTTGITEAFF	TGTGCCAGTACGACAGGGATAACTGAAGCTTTCTTT
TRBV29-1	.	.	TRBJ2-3	CSVSGGGGDTQYF	TGCAGCGTCTCAGGGGGGGGAGGGGATACGCAGTATTTT
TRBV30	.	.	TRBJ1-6	CASDTGNSPLHF	TGTGCCTCGGACACCGGTAATTCACCCCTCCACTTT
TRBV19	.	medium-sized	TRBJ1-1	CASSQVVTEAFF	TGTGCCAGTAGCCAGGTTGTAACTGAAGCTTTCTTT
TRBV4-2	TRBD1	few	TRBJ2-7	CASSPQGWTGEAEQYF	TGTGCCAGCAGCCCCCAGGGGTGGACAGGGGAGGCCGAGCAGTACTTC
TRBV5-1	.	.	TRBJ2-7	CASSQGLAYEQYF	TGCGCCAGCAGCCAGGGGCTAGCCTACGAGCAGTACTTC
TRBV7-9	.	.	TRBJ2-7	CASSPMSSYEQYF	TGTGCCAGCAGCCCTATGAGCTCCTACGAGCAGTACTTC
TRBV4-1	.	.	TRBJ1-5	CASSQDRYQPQHF	TGCGCCAGCAGCCAAGACAGGTATCAGCCCCAGCATTTT
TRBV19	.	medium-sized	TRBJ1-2	CASTQDITYGYTF	TGTGCCAGTACCCAGGACATAACCTATGGCTACACCTTC
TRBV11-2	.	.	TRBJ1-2	CASSLRADFPTNYGYTF	TGTGCCAGCAGCTTAAGGGCAGATTTCCCCACTAACTATGGCTACACCTTC
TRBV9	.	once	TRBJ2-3	CASSVEGVGTDTQYF	TGTGCCAGCAGCGTAGAGGGGGTCGGCACAGATACGCAGTATTTT
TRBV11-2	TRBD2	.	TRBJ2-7	CASSLDRAGGTYEQYF	TGTGCCAGCAGCTTAGATCGTGCGGGGGGGACCTACGAGCAGTACTTC
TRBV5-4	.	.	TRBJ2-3	CASSLLGKGLDTQYF	TGTGCCAGCAGCTTGCTGGGCAAGGGTCTCGATACGCAGTATTTT
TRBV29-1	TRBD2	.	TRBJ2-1	CSVPTLTSGVYNEQFF	TGCAGCGTTCCAACTCTGACTAGCGGGGTTTACAATGAGCAGTTCTTC
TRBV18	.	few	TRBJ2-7	CASSPGEDEQYF	TGTGCCAGCTCACCAGGGGAAGACGAGCAGTACTTC